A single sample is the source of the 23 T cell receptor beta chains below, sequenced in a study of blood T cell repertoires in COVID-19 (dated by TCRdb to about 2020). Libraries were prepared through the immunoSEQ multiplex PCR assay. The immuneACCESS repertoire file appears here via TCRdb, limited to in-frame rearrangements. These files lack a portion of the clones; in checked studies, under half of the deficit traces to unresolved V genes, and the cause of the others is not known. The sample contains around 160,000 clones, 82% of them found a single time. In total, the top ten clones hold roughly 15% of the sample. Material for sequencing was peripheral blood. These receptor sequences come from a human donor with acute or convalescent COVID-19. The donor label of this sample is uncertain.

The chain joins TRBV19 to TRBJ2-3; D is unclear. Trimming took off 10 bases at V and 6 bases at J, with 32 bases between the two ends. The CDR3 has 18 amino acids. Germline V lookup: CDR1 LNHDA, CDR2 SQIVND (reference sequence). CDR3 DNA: TGTGCCAAAGCCCCCAGGCCACCTCAGAAACCGATAAGGGATACGCAGTATTTT. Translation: CAKAPRPPQKPIRDTQYF.

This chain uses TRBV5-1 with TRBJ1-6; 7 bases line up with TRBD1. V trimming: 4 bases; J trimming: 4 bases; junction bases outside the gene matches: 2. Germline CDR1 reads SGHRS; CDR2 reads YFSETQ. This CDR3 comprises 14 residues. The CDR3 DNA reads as TGCGCCAGCAGCCCGGGACAGTATAATTCACCCCTCCACTTT. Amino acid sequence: CASSPGQYNSPLHF.

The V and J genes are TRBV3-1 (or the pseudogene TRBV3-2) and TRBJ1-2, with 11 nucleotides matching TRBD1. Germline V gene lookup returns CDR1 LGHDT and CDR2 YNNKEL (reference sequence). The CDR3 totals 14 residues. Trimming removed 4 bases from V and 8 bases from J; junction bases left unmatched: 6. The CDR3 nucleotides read TGTGCCAGCAGCCTTGGACAGGGGGCAGGAGGCTACACCTTC. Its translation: CASSLGQGAGGYTF.

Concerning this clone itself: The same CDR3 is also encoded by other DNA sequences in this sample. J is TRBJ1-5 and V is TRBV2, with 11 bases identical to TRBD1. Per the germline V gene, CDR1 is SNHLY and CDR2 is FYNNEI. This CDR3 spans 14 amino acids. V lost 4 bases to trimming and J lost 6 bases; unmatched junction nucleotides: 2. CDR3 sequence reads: CASSGGQGVQPQHF. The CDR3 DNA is TGTGCCAGCAGTGGGGGACAGGGGGTTCAGCCCCAGCATTTT. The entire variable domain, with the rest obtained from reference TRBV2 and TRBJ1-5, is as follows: EPEVTQTPSHQVTQMGQEVILRCVPISNHLYFYWYRQILGQKVEFLVSFYNNEISEKSEIFDDQFSVERPDGSNFTLKIRSTKLEDSAMYFCASSGGQGVQPQHFGDGTRLSIL.

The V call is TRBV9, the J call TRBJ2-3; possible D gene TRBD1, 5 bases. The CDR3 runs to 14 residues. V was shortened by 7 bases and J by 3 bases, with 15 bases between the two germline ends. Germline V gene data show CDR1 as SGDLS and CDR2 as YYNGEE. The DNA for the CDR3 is TGTGCCAGCGCTCAGGGCCTGGGGACAGATACGCAGTATTTT. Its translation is CASAQGLGTDTQYF.

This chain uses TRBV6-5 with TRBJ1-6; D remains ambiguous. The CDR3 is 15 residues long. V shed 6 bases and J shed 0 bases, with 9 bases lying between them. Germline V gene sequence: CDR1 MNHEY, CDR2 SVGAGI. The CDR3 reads CASRDSSSYNSPLHF. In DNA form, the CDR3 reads TGTGCCAGCAGAGATTCCAGCTCCTATAATTCACCCCTCCACTTT.

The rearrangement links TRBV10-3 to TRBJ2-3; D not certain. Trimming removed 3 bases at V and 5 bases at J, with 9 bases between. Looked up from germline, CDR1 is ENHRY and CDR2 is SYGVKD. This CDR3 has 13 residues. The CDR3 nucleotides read TGTGCCATCAGTGATGGGCTCGGAGATACGCAGTATTTT. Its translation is CAISDGLGDTQYF.

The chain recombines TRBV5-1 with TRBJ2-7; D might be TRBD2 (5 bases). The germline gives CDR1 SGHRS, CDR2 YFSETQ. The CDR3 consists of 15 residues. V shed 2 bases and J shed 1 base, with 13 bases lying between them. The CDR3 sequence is CASSLTGSGSYEQYF. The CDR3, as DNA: TGCGCCAGCAGCTTAACCGGATCGGGGTCCTACGAGCAGTACTTC.

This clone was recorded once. The CDR3 DNA sequence: TGCAGCGCATCCTTACTAGCGACCGCCAAAGAGACCCAGTACTTC. It specifies CSASLLATAKETQYF. The chain combines TRBV29-1 with TRBJ2-5, with 7 bases matching TRBD2. J gave up 3 bases and V 7 bases, and 14 bases lay outside the gene matches. CDR3 length: 15 residues. Germline V gives CDR1 SQVTM, CDR2 ANQGSEA.

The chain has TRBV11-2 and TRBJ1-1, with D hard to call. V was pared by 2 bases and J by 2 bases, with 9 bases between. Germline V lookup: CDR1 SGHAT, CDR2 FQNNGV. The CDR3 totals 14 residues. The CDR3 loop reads CASSLYGVNTEAFF. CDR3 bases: TGTGCCAGCAGCTTATATGGAGTTAACACTGAAGCTTTCTTT.

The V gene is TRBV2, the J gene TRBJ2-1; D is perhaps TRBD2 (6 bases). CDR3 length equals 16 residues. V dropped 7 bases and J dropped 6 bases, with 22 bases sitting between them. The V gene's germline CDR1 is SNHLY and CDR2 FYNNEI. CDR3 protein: CASTGMAGLITNEQFF. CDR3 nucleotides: TGTGCCAGCACGGGTATGGCGGGGCTCATTACCAATGAGCAGTTCTTC.

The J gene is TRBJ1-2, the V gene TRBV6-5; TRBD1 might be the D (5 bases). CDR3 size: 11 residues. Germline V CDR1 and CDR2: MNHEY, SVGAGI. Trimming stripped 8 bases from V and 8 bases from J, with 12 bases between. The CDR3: CASQGARGYTF. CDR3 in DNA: TGTGCCAGCCAAGGGGCGCGGGGCTACACCTTC.

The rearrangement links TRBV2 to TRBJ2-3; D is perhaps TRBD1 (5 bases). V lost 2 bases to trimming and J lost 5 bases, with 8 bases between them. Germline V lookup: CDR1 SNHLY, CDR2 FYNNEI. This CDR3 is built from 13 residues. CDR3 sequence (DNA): TGTGCCAGCAGTGAATGGGGCGAAGATACGCAGTATTTT. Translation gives CASSEWGEDTQYF.

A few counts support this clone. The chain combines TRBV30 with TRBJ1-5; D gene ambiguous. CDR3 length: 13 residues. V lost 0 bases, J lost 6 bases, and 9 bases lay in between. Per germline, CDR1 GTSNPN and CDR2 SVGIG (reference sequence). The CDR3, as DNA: TGTGCCTGGAGTGTGGCGGGCAGTCAGCCCCAGCATTTT. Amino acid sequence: CAWSVAGSQPQHF.

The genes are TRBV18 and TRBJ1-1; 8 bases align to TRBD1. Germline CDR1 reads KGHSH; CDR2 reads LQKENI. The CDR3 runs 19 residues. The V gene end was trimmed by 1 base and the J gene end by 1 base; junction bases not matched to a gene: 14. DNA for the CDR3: TGTGCCAGCTCACCACAACGTTTTGGAACAGGGGGGGAGAACACTGAAGCTTTCTTT. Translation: CASSPQRFGTGGENTEAFF. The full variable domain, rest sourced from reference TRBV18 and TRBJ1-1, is NAGVMQNPRHLVRRRGQEARLRCSPMKGHSHVYWYRQLPEEGLKFMVYLQKENIIDESGMPKERFSAEFPKEGPSILRIQQVVRGDSAAYFCASSPQRFGTGGENTEAFFGQGTRLTVV.

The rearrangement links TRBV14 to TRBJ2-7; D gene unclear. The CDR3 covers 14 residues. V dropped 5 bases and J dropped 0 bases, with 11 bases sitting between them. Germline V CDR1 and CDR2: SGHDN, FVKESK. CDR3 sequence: CASSKISSSYEQYF. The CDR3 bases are TGTGCCAGCAGCAAAATATCCAGCTCCTACGAGCAGTACTTC.

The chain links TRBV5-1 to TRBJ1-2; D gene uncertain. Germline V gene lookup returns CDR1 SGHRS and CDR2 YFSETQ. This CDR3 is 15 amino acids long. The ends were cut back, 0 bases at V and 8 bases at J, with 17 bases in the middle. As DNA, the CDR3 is TGCGCCAGCAGCTTGGGAGACGGGAAAGATAGAGGCTACACCTTC. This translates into CASSLGDGKDRGYTF.

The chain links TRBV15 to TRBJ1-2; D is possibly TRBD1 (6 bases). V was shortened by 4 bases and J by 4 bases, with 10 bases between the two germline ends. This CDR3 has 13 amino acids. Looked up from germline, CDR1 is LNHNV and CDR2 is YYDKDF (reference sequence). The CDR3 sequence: CATSTDRSYGYTF. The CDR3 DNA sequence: TGTGCCACCAGCACTGACAGGTCCTATGGCTACACCTTC.

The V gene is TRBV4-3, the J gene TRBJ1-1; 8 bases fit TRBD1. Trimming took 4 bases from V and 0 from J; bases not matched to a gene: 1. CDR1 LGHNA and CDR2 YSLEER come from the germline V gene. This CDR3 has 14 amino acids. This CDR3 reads CASSRDRLNTEAFF. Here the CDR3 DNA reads TGCGCCAGCAGCCGGGACAGGTTGAACACTGAAGCTTTCTTT.

The CDR3 coding sequence is TGCGCCAGCAGCGAGTTTCTGGAGGTTGGCTACACCTTC. It is translated as CASSEFLEVGYTF. The V and J genes are TRBV5-1 and TRBJ1-2; D is unresolved. In germline, CDR1 is SGHRS, CDR2 YFSETQ. V lost 4 bases, J lost 7 bases, and 14 bases lay in between. The CDR3 is made up of 13 amino acids.

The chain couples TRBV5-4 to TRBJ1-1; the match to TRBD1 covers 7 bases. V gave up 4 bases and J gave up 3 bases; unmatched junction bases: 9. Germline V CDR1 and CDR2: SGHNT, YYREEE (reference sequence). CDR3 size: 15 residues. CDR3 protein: CASSTPGQQYTEAFF. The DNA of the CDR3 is TGTGCCAGCAGCACGCCGGGACAGCAATACACTGAAGCTTTCTTT.

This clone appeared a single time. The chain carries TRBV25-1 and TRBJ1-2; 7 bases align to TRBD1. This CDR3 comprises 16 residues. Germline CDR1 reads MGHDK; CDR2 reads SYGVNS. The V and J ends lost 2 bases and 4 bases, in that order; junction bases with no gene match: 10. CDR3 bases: TGTGCCAGCAGTGAAAGAGTTGCGCAGGGGGTCTATGGCTACACCTTC. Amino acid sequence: CASSERVAQGVYGYTF.

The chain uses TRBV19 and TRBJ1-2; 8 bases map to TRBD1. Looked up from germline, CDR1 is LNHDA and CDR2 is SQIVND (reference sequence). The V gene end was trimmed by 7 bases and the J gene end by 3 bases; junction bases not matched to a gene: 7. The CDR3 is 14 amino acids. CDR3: CASTQGVVHYGYTF. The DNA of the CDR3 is TGTGCCAGTACACAGGGGGTGGTCCACTATGGCTACACCTTC.